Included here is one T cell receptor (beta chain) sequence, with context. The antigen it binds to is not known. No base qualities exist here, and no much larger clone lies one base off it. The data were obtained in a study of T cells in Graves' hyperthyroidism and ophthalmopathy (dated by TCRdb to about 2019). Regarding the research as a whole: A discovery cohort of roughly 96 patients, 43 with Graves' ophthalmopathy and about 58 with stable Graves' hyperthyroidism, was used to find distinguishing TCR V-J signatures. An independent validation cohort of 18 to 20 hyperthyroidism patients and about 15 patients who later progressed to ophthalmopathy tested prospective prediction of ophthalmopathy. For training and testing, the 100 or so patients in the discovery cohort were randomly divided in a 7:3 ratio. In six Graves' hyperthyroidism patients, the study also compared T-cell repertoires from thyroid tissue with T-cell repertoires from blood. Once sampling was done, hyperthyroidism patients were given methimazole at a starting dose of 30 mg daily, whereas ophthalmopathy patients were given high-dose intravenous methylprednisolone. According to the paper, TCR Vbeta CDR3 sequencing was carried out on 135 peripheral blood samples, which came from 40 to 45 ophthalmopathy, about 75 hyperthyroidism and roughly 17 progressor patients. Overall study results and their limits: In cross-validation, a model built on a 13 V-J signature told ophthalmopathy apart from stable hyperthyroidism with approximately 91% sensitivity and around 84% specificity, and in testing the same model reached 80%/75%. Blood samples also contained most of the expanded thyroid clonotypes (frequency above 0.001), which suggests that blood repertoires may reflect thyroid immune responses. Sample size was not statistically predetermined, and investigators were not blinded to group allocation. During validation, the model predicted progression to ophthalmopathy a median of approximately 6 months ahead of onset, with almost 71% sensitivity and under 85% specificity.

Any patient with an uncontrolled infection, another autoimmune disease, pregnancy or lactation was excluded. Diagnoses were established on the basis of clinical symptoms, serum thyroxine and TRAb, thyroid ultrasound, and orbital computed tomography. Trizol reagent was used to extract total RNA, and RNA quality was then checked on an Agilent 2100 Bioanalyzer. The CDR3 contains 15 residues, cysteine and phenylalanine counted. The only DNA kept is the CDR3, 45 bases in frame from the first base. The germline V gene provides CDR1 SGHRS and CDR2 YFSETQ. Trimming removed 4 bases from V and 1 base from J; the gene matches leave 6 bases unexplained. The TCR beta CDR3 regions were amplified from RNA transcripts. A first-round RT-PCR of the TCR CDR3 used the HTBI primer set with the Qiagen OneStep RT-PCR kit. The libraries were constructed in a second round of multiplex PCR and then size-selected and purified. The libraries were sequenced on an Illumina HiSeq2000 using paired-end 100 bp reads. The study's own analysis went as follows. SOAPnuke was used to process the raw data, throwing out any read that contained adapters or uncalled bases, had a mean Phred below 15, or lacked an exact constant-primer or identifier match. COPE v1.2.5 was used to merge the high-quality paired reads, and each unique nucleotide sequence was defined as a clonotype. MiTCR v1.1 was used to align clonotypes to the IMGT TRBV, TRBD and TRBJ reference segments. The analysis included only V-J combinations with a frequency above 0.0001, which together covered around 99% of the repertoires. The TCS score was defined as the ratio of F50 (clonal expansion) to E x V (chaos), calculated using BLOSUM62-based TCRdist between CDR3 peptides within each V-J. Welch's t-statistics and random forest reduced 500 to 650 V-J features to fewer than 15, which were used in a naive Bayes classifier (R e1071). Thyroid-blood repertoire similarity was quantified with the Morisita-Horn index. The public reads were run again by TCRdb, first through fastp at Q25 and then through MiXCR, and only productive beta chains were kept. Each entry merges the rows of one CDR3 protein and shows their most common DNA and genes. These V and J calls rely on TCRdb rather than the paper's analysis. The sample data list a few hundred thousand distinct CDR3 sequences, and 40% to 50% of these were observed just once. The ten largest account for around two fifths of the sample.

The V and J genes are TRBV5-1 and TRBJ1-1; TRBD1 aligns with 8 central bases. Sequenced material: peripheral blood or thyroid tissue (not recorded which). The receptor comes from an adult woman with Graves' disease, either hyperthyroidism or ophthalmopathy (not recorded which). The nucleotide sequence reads TGCGCCAGCAGCCCAAGTGGGACAGGGAACACTGAAGCTTTCTTT. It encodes CASSPSGTGNTEAFF.